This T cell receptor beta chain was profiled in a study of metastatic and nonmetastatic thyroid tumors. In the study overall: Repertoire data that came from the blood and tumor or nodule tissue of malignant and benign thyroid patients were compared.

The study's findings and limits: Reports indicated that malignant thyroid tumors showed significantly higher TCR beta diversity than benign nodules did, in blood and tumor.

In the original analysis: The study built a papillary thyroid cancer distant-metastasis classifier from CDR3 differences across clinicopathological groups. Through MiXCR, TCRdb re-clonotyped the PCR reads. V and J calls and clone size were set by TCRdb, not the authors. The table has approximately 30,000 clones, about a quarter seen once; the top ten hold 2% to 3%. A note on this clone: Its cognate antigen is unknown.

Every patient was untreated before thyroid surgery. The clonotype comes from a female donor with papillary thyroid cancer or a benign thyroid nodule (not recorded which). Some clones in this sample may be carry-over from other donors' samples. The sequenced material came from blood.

The CDR3 protein is CATQEALAGSYEQYF. For the CDR3, the DNA is TGTGCCACCCAAGAAGCTCTAGCTGGGTCCTACGAGCAGTACTTC. The chain combines TRBV6-1 with TRBJ2-7; weak D call: TRBD2 (5 bases). V gave up 10 bases and J gave up 1 base, with 20 bases separating them. Germline V gene sequence: CDR1 MNHNS, CDR2 SASEGT. CDR3 length: 15 residues.